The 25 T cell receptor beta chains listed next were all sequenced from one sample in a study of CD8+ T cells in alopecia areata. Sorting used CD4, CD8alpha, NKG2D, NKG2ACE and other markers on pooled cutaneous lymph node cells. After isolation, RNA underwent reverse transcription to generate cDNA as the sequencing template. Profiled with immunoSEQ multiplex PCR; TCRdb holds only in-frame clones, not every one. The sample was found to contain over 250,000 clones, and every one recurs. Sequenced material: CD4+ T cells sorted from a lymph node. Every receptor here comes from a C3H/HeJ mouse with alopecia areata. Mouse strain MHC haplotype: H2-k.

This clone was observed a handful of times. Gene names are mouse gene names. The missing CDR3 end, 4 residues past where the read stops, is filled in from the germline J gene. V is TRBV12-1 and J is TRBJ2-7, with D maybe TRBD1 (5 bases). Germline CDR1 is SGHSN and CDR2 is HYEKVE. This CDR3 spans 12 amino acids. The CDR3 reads CASSLIGDEQYF. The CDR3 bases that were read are TGTGCCAGCTCTCTCATAGGGGAT. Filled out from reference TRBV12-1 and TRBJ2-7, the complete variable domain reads DSGVVQSPRHIIKEKGGRSVLTCIPISGHSNVVWYQQTLGKELKFLIQHYEKVERDKGFLPSRFSVQQFDDYHSEMNMSALELEDSAMYFCASSLIGDEQYFGPGTRLTVL.

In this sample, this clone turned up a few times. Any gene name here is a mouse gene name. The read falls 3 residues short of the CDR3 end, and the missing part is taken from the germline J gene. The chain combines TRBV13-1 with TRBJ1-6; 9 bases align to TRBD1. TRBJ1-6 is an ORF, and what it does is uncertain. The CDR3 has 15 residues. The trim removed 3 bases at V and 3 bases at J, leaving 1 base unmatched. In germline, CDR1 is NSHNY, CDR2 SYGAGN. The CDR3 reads CASSGDRVYNSPLYF. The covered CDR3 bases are TGTGCCAGCAGTGGGGACAGGGTCTATAATTCGCCC.

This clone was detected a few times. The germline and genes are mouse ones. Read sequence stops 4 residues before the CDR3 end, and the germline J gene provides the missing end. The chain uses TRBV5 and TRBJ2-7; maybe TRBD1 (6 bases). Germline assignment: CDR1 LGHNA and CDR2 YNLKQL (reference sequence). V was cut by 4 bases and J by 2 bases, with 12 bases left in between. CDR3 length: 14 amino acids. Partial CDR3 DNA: TGTGCCAGCAGCCCTCGGGCAGGGGCCTAT. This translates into CASSPRAGAY. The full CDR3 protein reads CASSPRAGAYEQYF.

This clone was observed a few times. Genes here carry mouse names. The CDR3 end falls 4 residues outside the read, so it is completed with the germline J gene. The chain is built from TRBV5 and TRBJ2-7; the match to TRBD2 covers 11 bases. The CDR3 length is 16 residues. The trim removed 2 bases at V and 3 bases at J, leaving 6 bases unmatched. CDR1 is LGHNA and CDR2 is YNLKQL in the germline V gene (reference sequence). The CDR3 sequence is CASSQRTGGSNYEQYF. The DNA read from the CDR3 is TGTGCCAGCAGCCAAAGGACTGGGGGGTCTAACTAT.

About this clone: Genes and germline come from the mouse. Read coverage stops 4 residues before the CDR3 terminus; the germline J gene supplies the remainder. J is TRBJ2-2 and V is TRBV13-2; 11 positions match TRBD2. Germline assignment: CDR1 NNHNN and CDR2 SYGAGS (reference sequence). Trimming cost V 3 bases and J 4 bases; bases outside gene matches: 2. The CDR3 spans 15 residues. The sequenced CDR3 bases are TGTGCCAGCGGTGGGACTGGGGGGACCACCGGG. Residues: CASGGTGGTTG. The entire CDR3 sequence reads CASGGTGGTTGQLYF.

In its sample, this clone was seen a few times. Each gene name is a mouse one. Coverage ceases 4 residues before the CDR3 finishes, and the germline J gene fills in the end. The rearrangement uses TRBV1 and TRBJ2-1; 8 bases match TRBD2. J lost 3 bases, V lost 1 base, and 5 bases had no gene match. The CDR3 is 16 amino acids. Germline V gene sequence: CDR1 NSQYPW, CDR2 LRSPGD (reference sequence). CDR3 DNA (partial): TGCACCTGCAGTGCAGGGACTGGGTCCCTCTATGCT. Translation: CTCSAGTGSLYA. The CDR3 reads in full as CTCSAGTGSLYAEQFF.

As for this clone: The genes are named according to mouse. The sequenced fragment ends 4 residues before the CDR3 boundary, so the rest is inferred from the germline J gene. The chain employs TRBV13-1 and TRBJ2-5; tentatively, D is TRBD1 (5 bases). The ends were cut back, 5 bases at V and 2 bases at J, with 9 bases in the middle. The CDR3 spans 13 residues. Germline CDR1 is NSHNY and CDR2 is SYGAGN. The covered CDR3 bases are TGTGCCAGCAGGACAGCGATCCAAGAC. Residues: CASRTAIQD. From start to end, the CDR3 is CASRTAIQDTQYF.

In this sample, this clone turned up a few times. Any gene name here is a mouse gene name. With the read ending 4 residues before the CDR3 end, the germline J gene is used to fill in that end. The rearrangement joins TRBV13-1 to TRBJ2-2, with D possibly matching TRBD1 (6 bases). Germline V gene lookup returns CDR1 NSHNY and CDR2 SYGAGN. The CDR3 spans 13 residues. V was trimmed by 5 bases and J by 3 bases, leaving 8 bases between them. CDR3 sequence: CASRDSDTGQLYF. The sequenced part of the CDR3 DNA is TGTGCCAGCAGGGACAGCGACACCGGG.

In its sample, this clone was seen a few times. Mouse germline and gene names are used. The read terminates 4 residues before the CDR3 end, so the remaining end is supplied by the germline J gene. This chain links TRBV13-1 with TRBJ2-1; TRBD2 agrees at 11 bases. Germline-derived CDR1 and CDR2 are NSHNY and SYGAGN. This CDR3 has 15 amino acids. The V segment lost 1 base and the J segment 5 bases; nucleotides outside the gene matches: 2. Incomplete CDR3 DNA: TGTGCCAGCAGTGATCGGGACTGGGGGAATGCT. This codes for CASSDRDWGNA. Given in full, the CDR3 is CASSDRDWGNAEQFF.

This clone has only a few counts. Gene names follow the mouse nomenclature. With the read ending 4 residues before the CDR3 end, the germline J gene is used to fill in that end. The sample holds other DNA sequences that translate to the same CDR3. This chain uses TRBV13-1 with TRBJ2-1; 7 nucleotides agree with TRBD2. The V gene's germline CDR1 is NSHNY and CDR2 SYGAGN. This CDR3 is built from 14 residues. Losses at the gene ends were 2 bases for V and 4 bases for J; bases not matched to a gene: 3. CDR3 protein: CASSESGGYAEQFF. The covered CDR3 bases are TGTGCCAGCAGTGAGAGTGGGGGGTATGCT.

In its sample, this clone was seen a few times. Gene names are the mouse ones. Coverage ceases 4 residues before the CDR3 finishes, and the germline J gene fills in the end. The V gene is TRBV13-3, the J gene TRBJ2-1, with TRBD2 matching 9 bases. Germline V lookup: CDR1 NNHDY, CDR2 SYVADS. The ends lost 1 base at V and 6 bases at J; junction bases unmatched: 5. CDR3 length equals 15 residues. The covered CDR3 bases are TGTGCCAGCAGTGATATGGGGGGGCGCTCTGCT. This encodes CASSDMGGRSA. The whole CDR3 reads CASSDMGGRSAEQFF.

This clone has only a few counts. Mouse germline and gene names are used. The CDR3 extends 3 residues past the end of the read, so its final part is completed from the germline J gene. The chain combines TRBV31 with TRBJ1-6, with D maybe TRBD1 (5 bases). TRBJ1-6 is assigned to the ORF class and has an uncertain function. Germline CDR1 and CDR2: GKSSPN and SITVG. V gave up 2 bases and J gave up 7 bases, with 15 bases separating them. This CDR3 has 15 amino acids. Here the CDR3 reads CAWSSGMRGNSPLYF. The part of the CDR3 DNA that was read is TGTGCCTGGAGTTCAGGGATGAGGGGAAATTCGCCC.

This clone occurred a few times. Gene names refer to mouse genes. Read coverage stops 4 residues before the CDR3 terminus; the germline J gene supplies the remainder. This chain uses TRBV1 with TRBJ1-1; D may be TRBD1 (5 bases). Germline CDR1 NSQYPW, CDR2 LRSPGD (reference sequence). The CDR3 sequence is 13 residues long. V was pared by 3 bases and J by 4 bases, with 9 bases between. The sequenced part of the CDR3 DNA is TGCACCTGCAGTGCGACGAGGGGCACA. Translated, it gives CTCSATRGT. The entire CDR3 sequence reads CTCSATRGTEVFF. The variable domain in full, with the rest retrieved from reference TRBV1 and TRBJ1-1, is VTLLEQNPRWRLVPRGQAVNLRCILKNSQYPWMSWYQQDLQKQLQWLFTLRSPGDKEVKSLPGADYLATRVTDTELRLQVANMSQGRTLYCTCSATRGTEVFFGKGTRLTVV.

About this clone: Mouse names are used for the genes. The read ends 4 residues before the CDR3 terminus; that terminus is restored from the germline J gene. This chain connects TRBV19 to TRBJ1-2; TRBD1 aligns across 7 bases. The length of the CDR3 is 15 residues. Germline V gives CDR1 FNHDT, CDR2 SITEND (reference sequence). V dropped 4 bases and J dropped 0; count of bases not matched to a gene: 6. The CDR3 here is CASSPTGASNSDYTF. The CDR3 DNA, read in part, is TGTGCCAGCAGTCCTACAGGGGCTTCAAACTCC.

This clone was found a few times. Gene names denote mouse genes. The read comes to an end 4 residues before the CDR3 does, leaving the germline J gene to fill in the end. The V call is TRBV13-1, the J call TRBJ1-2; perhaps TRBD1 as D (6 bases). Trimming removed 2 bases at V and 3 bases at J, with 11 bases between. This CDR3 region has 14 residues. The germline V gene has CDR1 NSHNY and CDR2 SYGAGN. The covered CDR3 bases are TGTGCCAGCAGTGAGTCCAGGGGTGACTCC. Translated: CASSESRGDS. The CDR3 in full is CASSESRGDSDYTF.

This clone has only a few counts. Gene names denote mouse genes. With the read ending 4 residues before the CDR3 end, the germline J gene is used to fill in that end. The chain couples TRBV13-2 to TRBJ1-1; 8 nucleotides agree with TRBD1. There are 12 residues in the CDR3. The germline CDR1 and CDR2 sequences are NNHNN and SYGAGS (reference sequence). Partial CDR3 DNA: TGTGCCAGCGGTGTCGGACAGGGA. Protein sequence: CASGVGQG. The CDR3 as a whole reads CASGVGQGEVFF.

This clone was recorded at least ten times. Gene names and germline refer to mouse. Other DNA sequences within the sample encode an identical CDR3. The CDR3 reads CTCSAGGNTEVFF. Partial CDR3 DNA: TGCACCTGCAGTGCAGGGGGCAACACA. This chain connects TRBV1 to TRBJ1-1; weak D call: TRBD1 (5 bases). Sequencing ends 4 residues short of the CDR3 end; the germline J gene provides the rest. Per germline, CDR1 NSQYPW and CDR2 LRSPGD (reference sequence). CDR3 size: 13 residues. Trimming stripped 1 base from V and 2 bases from J, with 5 bases between.

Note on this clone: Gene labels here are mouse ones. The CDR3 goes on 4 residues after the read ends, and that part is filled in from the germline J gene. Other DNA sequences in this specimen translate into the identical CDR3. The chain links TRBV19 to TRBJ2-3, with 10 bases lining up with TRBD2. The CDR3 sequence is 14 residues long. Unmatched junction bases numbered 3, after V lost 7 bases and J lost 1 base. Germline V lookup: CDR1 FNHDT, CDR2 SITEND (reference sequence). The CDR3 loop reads CASRTGGGAETLYF. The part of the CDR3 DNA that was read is TGTGCCAGCCGGACTGGGGGTGGTGCAGAA.

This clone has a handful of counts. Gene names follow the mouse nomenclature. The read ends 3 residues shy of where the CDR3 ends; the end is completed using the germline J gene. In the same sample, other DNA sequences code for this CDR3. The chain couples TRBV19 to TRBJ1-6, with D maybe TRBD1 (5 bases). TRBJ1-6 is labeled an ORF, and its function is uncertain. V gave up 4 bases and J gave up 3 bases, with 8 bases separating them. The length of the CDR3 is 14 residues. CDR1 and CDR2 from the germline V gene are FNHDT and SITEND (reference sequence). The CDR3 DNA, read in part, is TGTGCCAGCAGTCCAGACAGCTATAATTCGCCC. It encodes CASSPDSYNSP. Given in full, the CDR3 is CASSPDSYNSPLYF.

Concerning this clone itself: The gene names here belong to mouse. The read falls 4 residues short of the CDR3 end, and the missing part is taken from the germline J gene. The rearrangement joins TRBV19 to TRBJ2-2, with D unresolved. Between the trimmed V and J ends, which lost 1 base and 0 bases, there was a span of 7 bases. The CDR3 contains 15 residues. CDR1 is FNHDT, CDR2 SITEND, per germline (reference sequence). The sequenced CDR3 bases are TGTGCCAGCAGTATACGCAGGACAAACACCGGG. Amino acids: CASSIRRTNTG. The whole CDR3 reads CASSIRRTNTGQLYF.

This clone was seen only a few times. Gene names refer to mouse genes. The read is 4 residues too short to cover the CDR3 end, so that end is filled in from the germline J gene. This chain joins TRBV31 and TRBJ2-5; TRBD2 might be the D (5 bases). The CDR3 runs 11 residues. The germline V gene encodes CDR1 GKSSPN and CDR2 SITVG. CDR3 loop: CAWSPGDTQYF. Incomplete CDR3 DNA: TGTGCCTGGAGTCCTGGGGAC.

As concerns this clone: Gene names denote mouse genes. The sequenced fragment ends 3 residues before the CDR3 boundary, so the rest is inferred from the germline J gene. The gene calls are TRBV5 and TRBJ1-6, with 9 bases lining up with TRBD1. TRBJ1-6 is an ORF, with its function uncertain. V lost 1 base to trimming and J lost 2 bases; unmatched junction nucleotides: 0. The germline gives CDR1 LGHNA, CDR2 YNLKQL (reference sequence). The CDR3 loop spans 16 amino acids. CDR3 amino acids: CASSQGTGAYNSPLYF. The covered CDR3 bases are TGTGCCAGCAGCCAAGGGACAGGGGCCTATAATTCGCCC.

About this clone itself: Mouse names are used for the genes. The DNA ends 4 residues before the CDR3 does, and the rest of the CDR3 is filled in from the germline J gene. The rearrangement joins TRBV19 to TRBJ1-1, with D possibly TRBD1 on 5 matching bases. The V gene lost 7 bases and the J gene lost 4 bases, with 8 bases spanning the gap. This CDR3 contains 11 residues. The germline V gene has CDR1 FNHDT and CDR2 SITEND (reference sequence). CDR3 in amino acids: CASAGSTEVFF. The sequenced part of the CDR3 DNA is TGTGCCAGCGCAGGGAGCACA.

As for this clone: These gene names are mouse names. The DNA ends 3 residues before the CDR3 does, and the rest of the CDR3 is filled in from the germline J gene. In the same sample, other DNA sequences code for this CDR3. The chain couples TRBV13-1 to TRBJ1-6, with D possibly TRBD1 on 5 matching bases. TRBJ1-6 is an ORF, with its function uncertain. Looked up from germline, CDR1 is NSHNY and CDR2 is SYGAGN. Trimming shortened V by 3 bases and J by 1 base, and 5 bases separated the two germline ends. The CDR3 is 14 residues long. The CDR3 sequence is CASSGQSYNSPLYF. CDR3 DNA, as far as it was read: TGTGCCAGCAGTGGACAGTCCTATAATTCGCCC.

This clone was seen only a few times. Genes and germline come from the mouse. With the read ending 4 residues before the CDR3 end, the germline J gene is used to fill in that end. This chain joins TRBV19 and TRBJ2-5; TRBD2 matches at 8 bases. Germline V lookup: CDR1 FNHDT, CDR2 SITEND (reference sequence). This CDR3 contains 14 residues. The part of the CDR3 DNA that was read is TGTGCCAGCAGTATAACGGCTGGGGGGGAC. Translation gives CASSITAGGD. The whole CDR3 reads CASSITAGGDTQYF.